Here is one T cell receptor beta chain with its context. Negative isolation was applied to CD8+ and CD4+ T cells, and FACS enrichment was applied to TEMRA cells. The sample belongs to a study of CD8 T cells in Susac syndrome. Random hexamers were used to reverse transcribe about 0.5 to 1 ug of RNA. immunoSEQ multiplex PCR amplified TCR beta CDR3 across 54 Vbeta, 13 Jbeta. TCRdb reprocessed the immunoSEQ multiplex PCR reads via MiXCR and lists one record per CDR3 protein. Of some 300,000 distinct CDR3 sequences listed, 89% are singletons. CDR1 and CDR2 (germline): SGHNT, YYREEE (reference sequence). V lost 3 bases and J lost 5; bases outside the gene matches: 8. The CDR3 length is 14 residues.

This sequence joins TRBV5-4 and TRBJ2-7; 7 bases fit TRBD1. Sequencing used CD8+ T cells from PBMCs. This sequence was found in a human donor with multiple sclerosis. The CDR3 nucleotides read TGTGCCAGCAGCTCGACAGGGCGGAGGCACGAGCAGTACTTC. Its translation: CASSSTGRRHEQYF.